This T cell receptor (beta chain) was sequenced in a study of shared clonotypes between healthy human individuals. Broader study findings: When naive CD4 clonotypes were compared across a handful of donors, around 5% were shared.

It was at deep level that the assay was run. TCRdb keeps only in-frame clones here, not all; method: immunoSEQ multiplex PCR. This sample has around 580,000 clones, with roughly 98% found just once. Of note for this clone: Its target is unknown.

This CDR3 has 17 residues. Trimming took 7 bases from V and 6 from J; bases not matched to a gene: 10. Germline V gene lookup returns CDR1 SGHDN and CDR2 FVKESK. As defined, naive CD8 cells were CD45RO-negative and positively selected for CCR7, with terminally differentiated effector memory CD45RA+ cells excluded. This chain uses TRBV14 with TRBJ2-2, with 14 bases identical to TRBD2. Sequencing was done on a sample of naive CD8+ T cells sorted from blood. The clonotype comes from a man aged 25 to 40 in good health. The chain's CDR3 is CASNTGTSGSIAGELFF. DNA for the CDR3: TGTGCCAGCAACACCGGGACTAGCGGGAGTATCGCCGGGGAGCTGTTTTTT. Full variable domain (missing parts from reference TRBV14 and TRBJ2-2): EAGVTQFPSHSVIEKGQTVTLRCDPISGHDNLYWYRRVMGKEIKFLLHFVKESKQDESGMPNNRFLAERTGGTYSTLKVQPAELEDSGVYFCASNTGTSGSIAGELFFGEGSRLTVL.